A selection of T cell receptor beta chains follows, all from one sample in a study of vaccination effects on CD4 cells after COVID-19. Their antigens remain unidentified. This table comes from immunoSEQ multiplex PCR, and its TCRdb copy is limited to in-frame clones, with some not included. The sample lists 35,000 to 55,000 clones, more than 65% occurring once. This specimen was CD4+ T cells from PBMCs cultured without peptide, taken after COVID-19 vaccination. Receptor source: a human donor who received a COVID-19 vaccine. CDR3s include the opening cysteine and the closing phenylalanine or tryptophan. A D gene is named only where the DNA matches it firmly. Size tells how often a clone was seen (once, few, many) or the class of an expanded clone, and some rows leave it out.

NA,TRBD2,TRBV5-4,TRBJ2-7,CASSPGTSGKQYF,TGTGCCAGCAGCCCGGGGACTAGCGGAAAGCAGTACTTC
NA,TRBD1,TRBV5-1,TRBJ1-5,CASRPGTGSNQPQHF,TGCGCCAGCAGGCCGGGGACAGGTAGCAATCAGCCCCAGCATTTT
NA,TRBD2,TRBV6-5,TRBJ2-3,CASRLAGGDTQYF,TGTGCCAGTCGACTAGCGGGAGGGGATACGCAGTATTTT
NA,NA,TRBV7-2,TRBJ1-2,CASSLEGNNYGYTF,TGTGCCAGCAGCTTAGAGGGGAACAACTATGGCTACACCTTC
NA,TRBD2,TRBV5-1,TRBJ2-7,CASSKSGTSAPLRVYF,TGCGCCAGCAGCAAGTCCGGGACTAGCGCTCCCCTGAGGGTGTACTTC
NA,TRBD2,TRBV14,TRBJ2-3,CASSRYGGGLDTQYF,TGTGCCAGCAGCCGGTATGGCGGGGGGCTAGATACGCAGTATTTT
few,NA,TRBV6-5,TRBJ1-3,CASSYSRGRGGNTIYF,TGTGCCAGCAGTTACTCGAGAGGGAGAGGTGGAAACACCATATATTTT
few,TRBD1,TRBV4-1,TRBJ2-7,CASSQEQGAEQYF,TGCGCCAGCAGCCAGGAACAGGGGGCTGAGCAGTACTTC
NA,NA,TRBV24-1,TRBJ2-3,CATSDITASGDTQYF,TGTGCCACCAGTGATATTACCGCGAGTGGAGATACGCAGTATTTT
NA,NA,TRBV15,TRBJ1-1,CATSAVDTEAFF,TGTGCCACCAGCGCGGTGGACACTGAAGCTTTCTTT
NA,NA,TRBV18,TRBJ1-2,CASSPPSARANYGYTF,TGTGCCAGCTCACCACCGTCGGCGAGAGCTAACTATGGCTACACCTTC
NA,NA,TRBV5-1,TRBJ1-1,CASSQQNTEAFF,TGCGCCAGCAGCCAACAGAACACTGAAGCTTTCTTT
NA,TRBD2,TRBV5-6,TRBJ2-5,CASSLGTSGGQKETQYF,TGTGCCAGCAGCTTGGGGACTAGCGGGGGACAAAAAGAGACCCAGTACTTC
NA,TRBD1,TRBV5-6,TRBJ2-3,CASSLVFRGPYTQYF,TGTGCCAGCAGCTTGGTATTCAGGGGGCCCTATACGCAGTATTTT
NA,NA,TRBV12-3/TRBV12-4,TRBJ1-2,CASSLAQGLGYTF,TGTGCCAGCAGTTTGGCCCAGGGGCTCGGCTACACCTTC
once,TRBD2,TRBV10-2,TRBJ2-3,CASSLGTGTTYLDTQYF,TGCGCCAGTTCTCTTGGGACCGGGACTACCTACTTGGATACGCAGTATTTT
NA,TRBD1,TRBV2,TRBJ2-2,CASVLDRVVGTGELFF,TGTGCCAGCGTCCTAGACAGGGTGGTTGGGACCGGGGAGCTGTTTTTT
NA,TRBD2,TRBV5-1,TRBJ2-3,CASSLAGGYGDTQYF,TGCGCCAGCAGCTTGGCCGGGGGGTACGGAGATACGCAGTATTTT
NA,NA,TRBV11-2,TRBJ2-5,CASSSDPSFTETQYF,TGTGCCAGCAGCTCGGACCCCAGTTTTACGGAGACCCAGTACTTC
NA,NA,TRBV4-1,TRBJ1-1,CASSRRRLWDRGPEGSEAFF,TGCGCCAGCAGCCGGCGTCGGCTATGGGATCGAGGACCAGAAGGATCCGAAGCTTTCTTT
few,NA,TRBV7-2,TRBJ1-2,CASSPEVSANYGYTF,TGTGCCAGCAGCCCAGAAGTTTCCGCTAACTATGGCTACACCTTC
NA,NA,TRBV6-5,TRBJ1-2,CASKKGNGGYTF,TGTGCCAGCAAAAAGGGAAACGGTGGCTACACCTTC
NA,NA,TRBV27,TRBJ2-5,CASSRHRVRRIEETQYF,TGTGCCAGCAGTCGCCACAGGGTTCGGCGCATCGAGGAGACCCAGTACTTC